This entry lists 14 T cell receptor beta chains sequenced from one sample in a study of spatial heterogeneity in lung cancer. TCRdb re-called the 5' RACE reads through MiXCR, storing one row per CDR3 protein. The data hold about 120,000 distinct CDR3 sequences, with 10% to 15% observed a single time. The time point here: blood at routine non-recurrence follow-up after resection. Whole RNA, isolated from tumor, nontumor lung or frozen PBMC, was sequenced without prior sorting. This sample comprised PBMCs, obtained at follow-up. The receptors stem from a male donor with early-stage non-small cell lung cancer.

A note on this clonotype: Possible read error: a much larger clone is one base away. The CDR3 region is CASSYDRLNTGAFF. The DNA for the CDR3 is TGTGCCAGCAGTTACGACCGACTGAACACTGGAGCTTTCTTT. The J gene is TRBJ1-1, the V gene TRBV6-2 or TRBV6-3; D is uncertain. The CDR3 is 14 residues long. The germline gives CDR1 MNHEY, CDR2 SVGEGT.

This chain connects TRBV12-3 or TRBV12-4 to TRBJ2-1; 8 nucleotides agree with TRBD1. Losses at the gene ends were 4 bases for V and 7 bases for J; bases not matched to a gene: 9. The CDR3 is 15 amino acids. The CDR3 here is CASSSRQGSRNEQFF. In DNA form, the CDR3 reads TGTGCCAGCAGTTCCCGACAGGGGTCTAGGAATGAGCAGTTCTTC.

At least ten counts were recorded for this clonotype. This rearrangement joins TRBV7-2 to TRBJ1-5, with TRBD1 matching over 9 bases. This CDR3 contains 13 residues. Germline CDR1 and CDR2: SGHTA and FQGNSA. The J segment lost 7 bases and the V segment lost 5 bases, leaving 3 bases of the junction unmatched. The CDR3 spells CASSNDRGQPQHF. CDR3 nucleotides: TGTGCCAGCAGCAACGACAGGGGGCAGCCCCAGCATTTT.

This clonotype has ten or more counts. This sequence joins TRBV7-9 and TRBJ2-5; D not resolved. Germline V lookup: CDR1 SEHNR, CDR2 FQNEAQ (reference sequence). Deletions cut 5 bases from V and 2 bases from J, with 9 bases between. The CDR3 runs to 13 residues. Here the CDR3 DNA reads TGTGCCAGCAGCCGAGGCAGTCAAGAGACCCAGTACTTC. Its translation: CASSRGSQETQYF.

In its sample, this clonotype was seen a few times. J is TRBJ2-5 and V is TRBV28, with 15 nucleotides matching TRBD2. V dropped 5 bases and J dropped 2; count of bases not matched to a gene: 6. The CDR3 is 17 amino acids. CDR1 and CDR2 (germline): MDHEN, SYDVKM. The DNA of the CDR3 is TGTGCCAGCAGTCCGTGGACTAGCGGGGGGGATCAAGAGACCCAGTACTTC. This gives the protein CASSPWTSGGDQETQYF.

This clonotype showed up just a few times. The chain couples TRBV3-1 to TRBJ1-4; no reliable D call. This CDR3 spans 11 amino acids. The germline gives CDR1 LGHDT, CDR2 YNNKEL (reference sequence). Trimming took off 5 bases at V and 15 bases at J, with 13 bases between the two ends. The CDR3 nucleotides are TGTGCCAGCAGCTCCCGCCGCGAAATGTTTTTT. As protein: CASSSRREMFF.

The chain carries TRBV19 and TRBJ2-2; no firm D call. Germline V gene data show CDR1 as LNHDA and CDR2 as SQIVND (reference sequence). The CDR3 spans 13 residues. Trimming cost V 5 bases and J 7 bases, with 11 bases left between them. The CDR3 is CASSVTWGGELFF. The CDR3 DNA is TGTGCCAGTAGTGTGACCTGGGGCGGGGAGCTGTTTTTT.

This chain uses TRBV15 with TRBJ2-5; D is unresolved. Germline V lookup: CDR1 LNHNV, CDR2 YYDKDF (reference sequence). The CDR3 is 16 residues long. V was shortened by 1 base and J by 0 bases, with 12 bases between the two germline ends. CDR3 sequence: CATSRGLEKYQETQYF. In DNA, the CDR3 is TGTGCCACCAGCAGAGGACTGGAAAAGTACCAAGAGACCCAGTACTTC.

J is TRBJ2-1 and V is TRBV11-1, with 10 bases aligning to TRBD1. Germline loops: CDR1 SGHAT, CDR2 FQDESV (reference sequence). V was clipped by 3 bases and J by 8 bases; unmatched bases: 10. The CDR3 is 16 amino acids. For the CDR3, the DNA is TGTGCCAGCAGCTTTAGCTGGGGACAGGGGTCCGATGAGCAGTTCTTC. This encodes CASSFSWGQGSDEQFF.

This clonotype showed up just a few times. The CDR3 region is CASSRGQTYNSPLHF. Written as DNA, the CDR3 is TGTGCCAGCAGTCGTGGACAGACTTATAATTCACCCCTCCACTTT. The J gene is TRBJ1-6, the V gene TRBV12-3 or TRBV12-4, with D tentatively TRBD1 (6 bases). There are 15 residues in the CDR3. V lost 5 bases and J lost 4, with 12 bases in between.

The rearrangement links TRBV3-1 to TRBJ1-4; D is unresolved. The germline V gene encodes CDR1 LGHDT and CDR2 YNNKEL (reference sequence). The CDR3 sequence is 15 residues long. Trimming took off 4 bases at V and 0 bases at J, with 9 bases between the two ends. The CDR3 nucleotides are TGTGCCAGCAGCCCCTACGCTGCAACTAATGAAAAACTGTTTTTT. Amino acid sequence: CASSPYAATNEKLFF.

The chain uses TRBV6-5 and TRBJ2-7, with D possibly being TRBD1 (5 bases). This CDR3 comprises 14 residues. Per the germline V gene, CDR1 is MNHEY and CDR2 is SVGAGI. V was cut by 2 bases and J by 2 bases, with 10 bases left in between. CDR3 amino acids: CASSYGAGPYEQYF. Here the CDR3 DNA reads TGTGCCAGCAGTTACGGGGCAGGGCCCTACGAGCAGTACTTC.

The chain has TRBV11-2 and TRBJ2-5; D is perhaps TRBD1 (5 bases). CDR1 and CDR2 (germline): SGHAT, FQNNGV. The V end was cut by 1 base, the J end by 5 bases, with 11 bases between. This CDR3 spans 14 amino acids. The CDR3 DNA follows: TGTGCCAGCAGCTTAGTGTTGGGGCGTGAGACCCAGTACTTC. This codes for CASSLVLGRETQYF.

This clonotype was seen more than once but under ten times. CDR3 sequence: CSARKSRDEQFF. Here the CDR3 DNA reads TGCAGTGCTAGGAAGTCGAGAGATGAGCAGTTCTTC. V is TRBV20-1 and J is TRBJ2-1; D is uncertain. Per the germline V gene, CDR1 is DFQATT and CDR2 is SNEGSKA (reference sequence). The V gene lost 3 bases and the J gene lost 8 bases, with 11 bases spanning the gap. There are 12 residues in the CDR3.